Sequencing of this T cell receptor beta chain was carried out in a study of vaccination effects on CD4 cells after COVID-19. Study overall: Samples that were drawn after vaccination came a median of 72 days after the second dose. Study-level results: Marked clonal contraction was seen in infection- and vaccine-induced clones late after vaccination. Healthy vaccinees' vaccine-induced clones included only 1 of 255 cross-reacting with common cold coronaviruses.

Regarding this clone: Its matching antigen is unknown.

This CDR3 spans 14 amino acids. Deletions cut 4 bases from V and 4 bases from J, with 11 bases between. Per the germline V gene, CDR1 is LNHDA and CDR2 is SQIVND (reference sequence). Scientists isolated CD4+ T cells after an approximately 10-day culture period ended. Vaccine administered to participants consisted of two doses of either BNT162b2 or mRNA-1273. Half-medium changes using IL-2 medium occurred on days 3 and 7. Sequencing was performed with immunoSEQ multiplex PCR; in TCRdb, only in-frame clones are kept and a portion is missing. The sample lists fewer than 75,000 clones, over 75% seen once, with roughly 2.2% in the top ten.

The TCR originated in a human donor who received a COVID-19 vaccine. The sample consisted of CD4+ T cells from PBMCs cultured without peptide, taken after COVID-19 vaccination. The chain joins TRBV19 to TRBJ2-4; D remains unclear. The CDR3 region is CASSTLGGKNIQYF. Here the CDR3 DNA reads TGTGCCAGTAGTACCCTGGGTGGGAAAAACATTCAGTACTTC. The full variable domain, completed using reference TRBV19 and TRBJ2-4, is DGGITQSPKYLFRKEGQNVTLSCEQNLNHDAMYWYRQDPGQGLRLIYYSQIVNDFQKGDIAEGYSVSREKKESFPLTVTSAQKNPTAFYLCASSTLGGKNIQYFGAGTRLSVL.